This T cell receptor (beta chain) was identified during a study of T cells in Graves' hyperthyroidism and ophthalmopathy. Germline V gives CDR1 SGHRS, CDR2 YFSETQ. The CDR3 spans 15 residues. V shed 2 bases and J 5 bases; nucleotides not matched to a gene: 4. It was RNA transcripts that yielded the amplified TCR beta CDR3 regions. A first-round RT-PCR of the TCR CDR3 used the HTBI primer set. One entry per CDR3 protein results from TCRdb running MiXCR on the multiplex PCR reads. This table holds over 700,000 distinct CDR3 sequences, about 19% found once. The V and J genes are TRBV5-1 and TRBJ1-6; 7 bases align to TRBD1. The receptor was derived from a woman between 45 and 60 years old with Graves' hyperthyroidism that later progressed to Graves' ophthalmopathy. Sequences were obtained from blood. CDR3 nucleotides: TGCGCCAGCAGCTTCCGGGACAGTAATAATTCACCCCTCCACTTT. It specifies CASSFRDSNNSPLHF.